This TCR beta chain emerged from a study of T cell responses to AZD1222 COVID-19 vaccine. Note on this clone: Its antigen is not identified.

Produced via immunoSEQ multiplex PCR; TCRdb's table is partial and in-frame only. Among approximately 100,000 clones, roughly 90% were seen once, and the ten largest hold around 19%. Findings of the study overall: White British people made up most donors, females outnumbered males, and clonal diversity was possibly underestimated. Sampling captured repertoires only after the peak T cell response.

Trimming removed 3 bases from V and 6 bases from J, with 9 bases in between. CDR3 length: 13 residues. Germline V CDR1 and CDR2: SGHVS, FNYEAQ. This chain joins TRBV7-6 and TRBJ2-1; D not resolved. The material was peripheral blood, obtained on day 0 of AZD1222 vaccination. This TCR came from an adult in good health. The CDR3 DNA reads TGTGCCAGCAGCTTCCGAGCAATCAATGAGCAGTTCTTC. This translates into CASSFRAINEQFF.